These 20 T cell receptor beta chains originate from one sample sequenced in a study of CD8 T cells in Susac syndrome. The RNA, about 0.5 to 1 ug, was put through reverse transcription using random hexamers. TCRdb analysed the immunoSEQ multiplex PCR reads with MiXCR anew, one entry per CDR3 protein. The sample holds 95,000 to 150,000 distinct CDR3 sequences, roughly 94% seen once. Sequencing was performed on CD8+ T cells from PBMCs. The source of these receptors is a human donor with Susac syndrome.

This sequence joins TRBV5-1 and TRBJ1-1; D may be TRBD1 (6 bases). V lost 0 bases to trimming and J lost 4 bases, with 10 bases between them. The CDR3 is made up of 14 amino acids. The V gene's germline CDR1 is SGHRS and CDR2 YFSETQ. CDR3 in DNA: TGCGCCAGCAGCTTGGGGGGGGCTGGCACTGAAGCTTTCTTT. This translates into CASSLGGAGTEAFF.

V usage is TRBV29-1 and J usage is TRBJ1-1; unclear D gene. The germline V and J ends were trimmed by 1 base and 10 bases, with 10 bases remaining between them. This CDR3 contains 11 residues. CDR1 is SQVTM and CDR2 is ANQGSEA in the germline V gene. The CDR3 sequence is CSVEGYYRAFF. CDR3 nucleotides: TGCAGCGTTGAAGGGTACTATCGAGCTTTCTTT.

The chain joins TRBV20-1 to TRBJ2-7; D is perhaps TRBD1 (5 bases). The CDR3 length is 13 residues. Germline V lookup: CDR1 DFQATT, CDR2 SNEGSKA (reference sequence). Trimming removed 1 base at V and 2 bases at J, with 9 bases between. The DNA of the CDR3 is TGCAGTGCTAGAGGGCAGGGAACCTACGAGCAGTACTTC. Its translation: CSARGQGTYEQYF.

The genes are TRBV29-1 and TRBJ2-2; D is tentatively TRBD1 or TRBD2 (5 bases each). Germline values: CDR1 SQVTM, CDR2 ANQGSEA. V lost 2 bases and J 5 bases, leaving 15 bases between the germline ends. This CDR3 region has 15 residues. CDR3 bases: TGCAGCGTTGAAACCCCGGGACGGAGAACCGGGGAGCTGTTTTTT. It yields the protein CSVETPGRRTGELFF.

As to this clonotype: The germline gene is not matched at one end of the junction; a read error may be the cause. The chain has TRBV7-3 and TRBJ2-3; 8 nucleotides line up with TRBD2. CDR1 and CDR2 from the germline V gene are SGHTA and FQGTGA. The CDR3 contains 14 residues. DNA for the CDR3: TGTGCCAGCAGTTCGAGCGGGGGCACAAATACGCAGTATTTT. Translating gives CASSSSGGTNTQYF.

The gene calls are TRBV12-3 or TRBV12-4 and TRBJ2-3; D is unresolved. The germline V and J ends were trimmed by 6 bases and 6 bases, with 10 bases remaining between them. CDR3 length equals 12 residues. CDR3 coding DNA: TGTGCCAGCAGCCATAGGTCGGATACGCAGTATTTT. This translates into CASSHRSDTQYF.

This chain joins TRBV7-9 and TRBJ1-1; 8 nucleotides agree with TRBD1. The CDR3 length is 13 residues. Germline V gene data show CDR1 as SEHNR and CDR2 as FQNEAQ (reference sequence). V shed 6 bases, J shed 1 base, and the junction held 1 base outside the gene matches. The CDR3 loop reads CASRGTGNTEAFF. As DNA, the CDR3 is TGTGCCAGCAGGGGGACAGGGAACACTGAAGCTTTCTTT. The whole variable domain, remainder taken from reference TRBV7-9 and TRBJ1-1, is DTGVSQNPRHKITKRGQNVTFRCDPISEHNRLYWYRQTLGQGPEFLTYFQNEAQLEKSRLLSDRFSAERPKGSFSTLEIQRTEQGDSAMYLCASRGTGNTEAFFGQGTRLTVV.

This clonotype was counted a single time. V gene TRBV5-4 combines with J gene TRBJ1-2; tentative D call: TRBD1 (5 bases). V was pared by 6 bases and J by 2 bases, with 14 bases between. CDR1 is SGHNT and CDR2 is YYREEE in the germline V gene (reference sequence). The CDR3 spans 14 residues. This chain's CDR3 is CASNGGGPNYGYTF. Written as DNA, the CDR3 is TGTGCCAGCAACGGCGGGGGACCGAACTATGGCTACACCTTC.

The chain links TRBV27 to TRBJ2-7; D might be TRBD2 (6 bases). The V gene's germline CDR1 is MNHEY and CDR2 SMNVEV (reference sequence). Trimming cost V 3 bases and J 4 bases, with 16 bases left between them. The CDR3 totals 15 residues. The CDR3 loop reads CASSLGAGGPYEQYF. The DNA for the CDR3 is TGTGCCAGCAGTTTGGGAGCGGGCGGACCTTACGAGCAGTACTTC.

The chain is built from TRBV7-9 and TRBJ2-7; TRBD1 matches 8 bases. The CDR3 is 17 amino acids. Germline trimming cut 6 bases from V and 3 bases from J; bases unmatched to any gene: 16. Germline V lookup: CDR1 SEHNR, CDR2 FQNEAQ (reference sequence). CDR3 loop: CASRPTAEGQGHYEQYF. As DNA, the CDR3 is TGTGCCAGCAGACCTACCGCTGAAGGACAGGGCCACTACGAGCAGTACTTC.

This chain links TRBV20-1 with TRBJ2-2; 9 positions agree with TRBD2. The ends lost 4 bases at V and 8 bases at J; junction bases unmatched: 11. The germline V gene encodes CDR1 DFQATT and CDR2 SNEGSKA (reference sequence). There are 15 residues in the CDR3. This CDR3 reads CSAKTGGGEIGELFF. In nucleotides, the CDR3 is TGCAGTGCTAAGACTGGCGGGGGGGAAATAGGGGAGCTGTTTTTT.

The chain links TRBV10-3 to TRBJ1-5; 10 positions agree with TRBD1. The V gene end was trimmed by 3 bases and the J gene end by 0 bases; junction bases not matched to a gene: 5. The CDR3 extends over 17 amino acids. Germline lookup yields CDR1 ENHRY and CDR2 SYGVKD. CDR3 nucleotide sequence: TGTGCCATCAGTGAATTGGGGACAGGGGCTAGCAATCAGCCCCAGCATTTT. It codes for CAISELGTGASNQPQHF.

This chain joins TRBV2 and TRBJ2-2; D not resolved. V gave up 2 bases and J gave up 2 bases, with 9 bases separating them. Germline CDR1 reads SNHLY; CDR2 reads FYNNEI. The CDR3 is made up of 15 amino acids. The CDR3 loop is CASSELETNTGELFF. The CDR3 DNA is TGTGCCAGCAGTGAACTGGAAACTAACACCGGGGAGCTGTTTTTT.

V gene TRBV18 combines with J gene TRBJ2-2; 7 bases align to TRBD1. The CDR3 sequence is 16 residues long. From germline, CDR1 is KGHSH and CDR2 LQKENI. Trimming at V came to 0 bases and at J to 5 bases, leaving 6 bases not matched to a gene. CDR3 in DNA: TGTGCCAGCTCACCACCAACAGGGGATGGGACCGGGGAGCTGTTTTTT. Its translation: CASSPPTGDGTGELFF.

This clonotype appeared a single time. This sequence joins TRBV6-2 or TRBV6-3 and TRBJ1-5, with D tentatively TRBD1 (6 bases). The length of the CDR3 is 15 residues. Germline V gene sequence: CDR1 MNHEY, CDR2 SVGEGT. Trimming removed 5 bases from V and 2 bases from J, with 13 bases in between. The chain's CDR3 is CASSPQGQGNQPQHF. The CDR3 bases are TGTGCCAGCAGTCCACAGGGACAAGGCAATCAGCCCCAGCATTTT.

The genes are TRBV10-3 and TRBJ2-5; possible D gene TRBD2, 6 bases. The CDR3 runs to 14 residues. CDR1 and CDR2 (germline): ENHRY, SYGVKD. V lost 2 bases, J lost 7 bases, and 14 bases lay in between. The DNA for the CDR3 is TGTGCCATCAGTGAGGTTCGCGGGGCAGGGACCCAGTACTTC. Translating gives CAISEVRGAGTQYF.

The chain uses TRBV6-5 and TRBJ1-1; the D gene is possibly TRBD1 (5 bases). CDR3 size: 14 residues. Trimming left V 6 bases short and J 5 bases short, with 16 bases between. Looked up from germline, CDR1 is MNHEY and CDR2 is SVGAGI. The CDR3 nucleotides read TGTGCCAGCAGCATGTCGGGGGGGGGAACTGAAGCTTTCTTT. As protein: CASSMSGGGTEAFF.

V gene TRBV15 combines with J gene TRBJ1-2, with TRBD1 matching over 10 bases. CDR1 is LNHNV, CDR2 YYDKDF, per germline (reference sequence). V lost 0 bases and J lost 1; bases outside the gene matches: 17. The length of the CDR3 is 21 residues. The CDR3 sequence: CATSRDRGGRDRGLDNYGYTF. The CDR3 DNA reads TGTGCCACCAGCAGAGATCGCGGGGGCCGGGACAGGGGTTTGGATAACTATGGCTACACCTTC.

The V gene is TRBV27, the J gene TRBJ2-6; 11 positions agree with TRBD1. The CDR3 loop spans 18 amino acids. Per germline, CDR1 MNHEY and CDR2 SMNVEV (reference sequence). V was pared by 3 bases and J by 2 bases, with 6 bases of the junction left unmatched. This CDR3 is CASSFQWDRGTGANVLTF. Here the CDR3 DNA reads TGTGCCAGCAGTTTTCAATGGGACAGGGGGACTGGGGCCAACGTCCTGACTTTC. The full variable domain, in which reference TRBV27 and TRBJ2-6 provide the parts outside the CDR3, is EAQVTQNPRYLITVTGKKLTVTCSQNMNHEYMSWYRQDPGLGLRQIYYSMNVEVTDKGDVPEGYKVSRKEKRNFPLILESPSPNQTSLYFCASSFQWDRGTGANVLTFGAGSRLTVL.

This sequence joins TRBV5-4 and TRBJ2-3; 11 bases match TRBD2. CDR3 length: 15 amino acids. From germline, CDR1 is SGHNT and CDR2 YYREEE (reference sequence). Trimming at V came to 5 bases and at J to 3 bases, leaving 5 bases not matched to a gene. The CDR3 DNA reads as TGTGCCAGCAGGGACAGACTAGCGGGGACAGATACGCAGTATTTT. Amino acid sequence: CASRDRLAGTDTQYF.